This TCR beta chain was profiled in a study of blood T cells in healthy people across ages. General study points: Correlation between TCR beta diversity and naive T cell percentage was strong. PBMCs left unsorted prevented a conclusive naive versus antigen-experienced comparison.

This CDR3 is built from 16 residues. Germline V gene sequence: CDR1 SGHTA, CDR2 FQGNSA. For the second PCR, which ran for 7 to 11 cycles, a sample-barcoded 5' primer and a J-beta primer mix were used. A template-switch adaptor with 12 random nucleotides tagged each cDNA molecule. TCRdb re-derived calls from the 5' RACE reads in MiXCR, one entry per CDR3 protein. Of 350,000 to 450,000 distinct CDR3 sequences listed, about 55% are singletons. As for this clonotype: Its antigen is undetermined. The junction departs from germline at one end; a sequencing error may be responsible.

The TCR sequence derives from a man aged 60 to 75 in good health. Sequenced sample: blood. The rearrangement uses TRBV7-2 and TRBJ2-3, with TRBD2 matching 8 bases. The CDR3 nucleotides are TGTGCCAGCAACTTAAGCCCGGCGGGGGGTGCGGATACGCAGTATTTT. Translated: CASNLSPAGGADTQYF.